Sequencing of this TCR beta chain was carried out in a study of T cells after yellow fever vaccination. Germline V CDR1 and CDR2: MNHNS, SASEGT. V was clipped by 5 bases and J by 3 bases, with 17 bases between them. This CDR3 is built from 17 residues. Each CDR3 protein gets one entry after TCRdb re-called the 5' RACE reads with MiXCR. This sample has about 500,000 distinct CDR3 sequences, with roughly a sixth found just once. This receptor was identified in a man aged 18-30 years who received the YFV17D yellow fever vaccine. The sequences come from PBMCs, collected about 5 days after the first yellow fever vaccination. The V call is TRBV6-1, the J call TRBJ1-6, with D tentatively TRBD1 (5 bases). CDR3 amino acids: CASSTGTPKFYNSPLHF. The DNA of the CDR3 is TGTGCCAGCAGTACCGGGACGCCGAAGTTCTATAATTCACCCCTCCACTTT.